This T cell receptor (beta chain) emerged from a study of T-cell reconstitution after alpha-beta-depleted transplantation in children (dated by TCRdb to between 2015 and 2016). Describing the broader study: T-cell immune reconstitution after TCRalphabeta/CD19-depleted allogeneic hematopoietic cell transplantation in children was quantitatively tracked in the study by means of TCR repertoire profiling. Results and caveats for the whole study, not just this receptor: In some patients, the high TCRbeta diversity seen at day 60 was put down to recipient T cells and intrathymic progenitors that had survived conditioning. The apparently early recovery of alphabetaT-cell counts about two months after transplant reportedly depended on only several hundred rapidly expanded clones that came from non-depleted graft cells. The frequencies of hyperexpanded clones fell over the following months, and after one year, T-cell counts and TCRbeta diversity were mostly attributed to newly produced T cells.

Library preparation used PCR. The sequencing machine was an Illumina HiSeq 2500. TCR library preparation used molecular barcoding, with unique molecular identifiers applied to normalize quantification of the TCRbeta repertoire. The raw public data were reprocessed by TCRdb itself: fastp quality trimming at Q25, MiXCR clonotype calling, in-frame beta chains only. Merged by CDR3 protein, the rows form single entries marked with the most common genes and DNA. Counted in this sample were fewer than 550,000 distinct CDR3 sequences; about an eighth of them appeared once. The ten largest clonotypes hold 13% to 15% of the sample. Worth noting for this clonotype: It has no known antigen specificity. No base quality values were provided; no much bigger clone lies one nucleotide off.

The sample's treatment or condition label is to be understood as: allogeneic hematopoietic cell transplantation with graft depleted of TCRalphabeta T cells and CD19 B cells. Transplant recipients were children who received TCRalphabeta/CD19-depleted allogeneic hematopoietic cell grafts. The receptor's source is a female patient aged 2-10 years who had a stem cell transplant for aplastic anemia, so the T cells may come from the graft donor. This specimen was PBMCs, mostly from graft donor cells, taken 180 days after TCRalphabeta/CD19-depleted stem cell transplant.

The bases are TGCGCCAGCAGCTGGGGGGAGGATGAGCAGTTCTTC. Its product reads: CASSWGEDEQFF. The chain couples TRBV5-1 to TRBJ2-1; TRBD2 is possibly the D segment (6 matching bases). From the germline V gene, CDR1 is SGHRS and CDR2 is YFSETQ. Including the terminal cysteine and phenylalanine, the CDR3 comprises 12 residues. Only the CDR3 region is kept as DNA, spanning 36 bases read in frame from base 1. V was cut back by 3 bases and J by 8 bases, leaving a gap of 9 bases between them. With all but the CDR3 taken from the reference TRBV5-1 and TRBJ2-1 genes, the full variable domain is: KAGVTQTPRYLIKTRGQQVTLSCSPISGHRSVSWYQQTPGQGLQFLFEYFSETQRNKGNFPGRFSGRQFSNSRSEMNVSTLELGDSALYLCASSWGEDEQFFGPGTRLTVL.